The 10 T cell receptor beta chains below were found in one sample sequenced in a study of blood T cell repertoires in COVID-19. Assay used: immunoSEQ multiplex PCR; TCRdb lists only in-frame clones, some missing. Altogether about 400,000 clones are present, roughly 88% being singletons, with the ten largest covering 2% to 2.5%. Material for sequencing was PBMCs or T cells enriched from blood (not recorded which). Every receptor here comes from a woman in her thirties or forties with acute COVID-19.

This sequence joins TRBV7-9 and TRBJ1-1, with D unclear. The CDR3 sequence is 14 residues long. V dropped 5 bases and J dropped 3 bases, with 13 bases sitting between them. Germline-derived CDR1 and CDR2 are SEHNR and FQNEAQ (reference sequence). The CDR3 loop reads CASSPFGGDTEAFF. The DNA of the CDR3 is TGTGCCAGCAGCCCCTTCGGCGGGGACACTGAAGCTTTCTTT.

The V gene is TRBV19, the J gene TRBJ1-4; TRBD1 aligns across 8 bases. Germline-derived CDR1 and CDR2 are LNHDA and SQIVND (reference sequence). The junction had 5 bases not matched to a gene; V was cut back by 1 base and J by 7 bases. This CDR3 contains 15 residues. CDR3: CASSIVVGQGEKLFF. The DNA for the CDR3 is TGTGCCAGTAGTATAGTGGTTGGACAGGGTGAAAAACTGTTTTTT.

The rearrangement joins TRBV7-9 to TRBJ1-1; no clear D gene. Trimming shortened V by 5 bases and J by 1 base, and 11 bases separated the two germline ends. The CDR3 covers 14 residues. CDR1 and CDR2 (germline): SEHNR, FQNEAQ (reference sequence). CDR3 nucleotides: TGTGCCAGCAGCCCCGTTAGCCCGAACACTGAAGCTTTCTTT. This sequence encodes CASSPVSPNTEAFF.

The gene calls are TRBV27 and TRBJ1-1; no definite D call. The CDR3 extends over 13 amino acids. Trimming left V 8 bases short and J 0 bases short, with 10 bases between. The V gene's germline CDR1 is MNHEY and CDR2 SMNVEV (reference sequence). The CDR3 nucleotides are TGTGCCAGCGCCCGGGATCTGAACACTGAAGCTTTCTTT. It is translated as CASARDLNTEAFF.

The rearrangement links TRBV18 to TRBJ2-5; D is possibly TRBD2 (7 bases). Germline loops: CDR1 KGHSH, CDR2 LQKENI. Trimming took off 3 bases at V and 2 bases at J, with 13 bases between the two ends. CDR3 size: 15 residues. The chain's CDR3 is CASSPSRGGQETQYF. CDR3 in DNA: TGTGCCAGCTCACCGTCGAGGGGGGGTCAAGAGACCCAGTACTTC.

The rearrangement uses TRBV27 and TRBJ1-4; a possible D gene is TRBD1 (5 bases). This CDR3 comprises 13 residues. Germline CDR1 and CDR2: MNHEY and SMNVEV (reference sequence). V was clipped by 8 bases and J by 6 bases, with 13 bases between them. CDR3 protein: CASGDSFYEKLFF. The CDR3 coding sequence is TGTGCCAGCGGCGACAGCTTCTATGAAAAACTGTTTTTT.

This clone came up once. The chain couples TRBV5-1 to TRBJ1-3; maybe TRBD1 (6 bases). The CDR3 contains 17 residues. The germline gives CDR1 SGHRS, CDR2 YFSETQ. The V gene lost 4 bases and the J gene lost 0 bases, with 17 bases spanning the gap. CDR3 DNA: TGCGCCAGCAGCCCGGGGGGGCAGCCGAGCTCTGGAAACACCATATATTTT. Residues: CASSPGGQPSSGNTIYF. Drawing the rest from reference TRBV5-1 and TRBJ1-3, the complete variable domain is KAGVTQTPRYLIKTRGQQVTLSCSPISGHRSVSWYQQTPGQGLQFLFEYFSETQRNKGNFPGRFSGRQFSNSRSEMNVSTLELGDSALYLCASSPGGQPSSGNTIYFGEGSWLTVV.

This sequence joins TRBV2 and TRBJ1-2, with 8 nucleotides matching TRBD1. J was trimmed by 7 bases and V by 2 bases; bases with no gene match: 9. Germline V gene lookup returns CDR1 SNHLY and CDR2 FYNNEI. This CDR3 has 15 residues. The DNA of the CDR3 is TGTGCCAGCAGTGAACCCTATCAGGGGGCGGGTGGCTACACCTTC. Translated, it gives CASSEPYQGAGGYTF.

This chain links TRBV11-2 with TRBJ1-2; TRBD1 aligns across 12 bases. The germline gives CDR1 SGHAT, CDR2 FQNNGV. This CDR3 is 16 amino acids long. V trimming: 5 bases; J trimming: 4 bases; junction bases outside the gene matches: 8. CDR3 residues: CASSPLGGQGAYGYTF. The CDR3 nucleotides read TGTGCCAGCAGCCCTTTGGGGGGACAGGGGGCCTATGGCTACACCTTC. Filled out from reference TRBV11-2 and TRBJ1-2, the complete variable domain reads EAGVAQSPRYKIIEKRQSVAFWCNPISGHATLYWYQQILGQGPKLLIQFQNNGVVDDSQLPKDRFSAERLKGVDSTLKIQPAKLEDSAVYLCASSPLGGQGAYGYTFGSGTRLTVV.

V gene TRBV7-9 combines with J gene TRBJ1-2; 8 bases fit TRBD1. Germline V gene lookup returns CDR1 SEHNR and CDR2 FQNEAQ (reference sequence). The CDR3 spans 13 residues. V was clipped by 3 bases and J by 5 bases; unmatched bases: 2. CDR3 loop: CASSFGQGYGYTF. For the CDR3, the DNA is TGTGCCAGCAGCTTTGGACAGGGTTATGGCTACACCTTC.